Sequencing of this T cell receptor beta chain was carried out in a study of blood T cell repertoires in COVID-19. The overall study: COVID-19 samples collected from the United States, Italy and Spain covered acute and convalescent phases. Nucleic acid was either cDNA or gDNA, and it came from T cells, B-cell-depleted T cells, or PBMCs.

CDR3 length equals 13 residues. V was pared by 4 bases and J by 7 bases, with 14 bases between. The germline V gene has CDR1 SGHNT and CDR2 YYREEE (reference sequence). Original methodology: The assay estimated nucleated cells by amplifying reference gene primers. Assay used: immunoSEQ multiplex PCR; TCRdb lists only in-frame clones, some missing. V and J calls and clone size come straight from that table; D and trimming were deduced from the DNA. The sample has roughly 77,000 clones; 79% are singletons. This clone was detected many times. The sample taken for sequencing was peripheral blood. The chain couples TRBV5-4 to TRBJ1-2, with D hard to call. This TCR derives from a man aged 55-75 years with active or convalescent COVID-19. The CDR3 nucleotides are TGTGCCAGCAGCGCCCGGGTCAGAAGTGGCTACACCTTC. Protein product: CASSARVRSGYTF.